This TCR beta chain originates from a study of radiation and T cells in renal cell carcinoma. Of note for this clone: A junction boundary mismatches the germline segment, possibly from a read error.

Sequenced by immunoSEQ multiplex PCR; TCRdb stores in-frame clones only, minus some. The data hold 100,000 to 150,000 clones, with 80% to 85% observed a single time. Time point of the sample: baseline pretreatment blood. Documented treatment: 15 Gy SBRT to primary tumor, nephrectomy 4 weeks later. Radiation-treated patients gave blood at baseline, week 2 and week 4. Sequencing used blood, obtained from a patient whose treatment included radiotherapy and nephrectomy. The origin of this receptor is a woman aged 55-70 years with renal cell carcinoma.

CDR3: CASSQEDRESIF. The DNA of the CDR3 is TGCGCCAGCAGTCAAGAAGACAGGGAGAGCATCTTC. The chain is built from TRBV23-1 and TRBJ1-2, with TRBD1 matching 7 bases. TRBV23-1 is identified as an open reading frame with a role that is uncertain. This CDR3 comprises 12 residues.